This TCR beta chain stems from a study of cytomegalovirus exposure and HLA in healthy donors. Whole-study findings and limits: DRB1 had the most TCR associations and HLA-C the fewest, a later analysis found, with rates varying by HLA locus.

It was with 60 Vbeta and 13 Jbeta primers that the PCR ran. Some clones are missing from TCRdb's copy, which holds only in-frame ones; the method was immunoSEQ multiplex PCR. Among 180,000 or so clones, 80% were seen once, and the ten largest hold around 1.4%. As for this clone: Its cognate antigen is unknown.

Sequencing was performed on PBMCs. The source is a girl aged 10 to 17 in good health and CMV-seropositive.

The CDR3, as DNA: TGCAGCGTTGAAAGTCTCAGAGGACAAGAGACCCAGTACTTC. As protein: CSVESLRGQETQYF. The chain employs TRBV29-1 and TRBJ2-5; D is uncertain. There are 14 residues in the CDR3. V lost 2 bases and J 2 bases, leaving 12 bases between the germline ends. Germline CDR1 is SQVTM and CDR2 is ANQGSEA. The complete variable domain, with remaining parts taken from reference TRBV29-1 and TRBJ2-5, reads SAVISQKPSRDICQRGTSLTIQCQVDSQVTMMFWYRQQPGQSLTLIATANQGSEATYESGFVIDKFPISRPNLTFSTLTVSNMSPEDSSIYLCSVESLRGQETQYFGPGTRLLVL.